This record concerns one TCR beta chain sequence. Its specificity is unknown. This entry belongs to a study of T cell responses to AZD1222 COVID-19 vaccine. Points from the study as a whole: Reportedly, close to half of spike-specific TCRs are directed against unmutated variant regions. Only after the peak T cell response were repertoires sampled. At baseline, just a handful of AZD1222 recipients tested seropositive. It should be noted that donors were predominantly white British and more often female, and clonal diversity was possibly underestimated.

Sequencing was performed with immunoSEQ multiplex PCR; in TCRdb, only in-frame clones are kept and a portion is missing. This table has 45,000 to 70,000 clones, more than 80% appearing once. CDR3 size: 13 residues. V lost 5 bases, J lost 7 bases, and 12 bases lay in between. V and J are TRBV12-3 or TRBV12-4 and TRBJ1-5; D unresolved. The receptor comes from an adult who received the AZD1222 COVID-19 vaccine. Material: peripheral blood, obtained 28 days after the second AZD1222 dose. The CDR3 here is CASSPMGEQPQHF. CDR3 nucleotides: TGTGCCAGCAGTCCCATGGGTGAACAGCCCCAGCATTTT.